The rows below give T cell receptor beta chains drawn from one sample of a study of blood T cell repertoires in COVID-19. Repertoires were generated with immunoSEQ multiplex PCR, while TCRdb's copy carries only in-frame clones and drops some. The repertoire consists of 150,000 to 200,000 clones, with about 86% occurring once and the leading ten covering approximately 2.4%. Source material: peripheral blood. The receptors were gathered from a human donor with acute or convalescent COVID-19. The donor label of this sample is uncertain. CDR3s include the opening cysteine and the closing phenylalanine or tryptophan. Fields, in order: CDR3 protein, CDR3 DNA, clone size, J gene, V gene, D gene. The D gene is left open where the match is weak. The listing skips clone size in some rows; elsewhere it reads once, few, many or a size class.

CDR3 protein: CASSFIPRAFF
CDR3 DNA: TGTGCCAGCAGCTTCATACCCAGGGCGTTTTTT
clone size: -
J gene: TRBJ1-4
V gene: TRBV7-9
D gene: -

CDR3 protein: CASRNHGDSSYEQYF
CDR3 DNA: TGTGCCAGCAGGAACCATGGGGACAGTTCCTACGAGCAGTACTTC
clone size: -
J gene: TRBJ2-7
V gene: TRBV6-5
D gene: TRBD1

CDR3 protein: CASSPTGTGGIYGYTF
CDR3 DNA: TGTGCCAGCAGTCCAACCGGGACAGGGGGGATCTATGGCTACACCTTC
clone size: once
J gene: TRBJ1-2
V gene: TRBV28
D gene: TRBD1

CDR3 protein: CASSPTGGETEAFF
CDR3 DNA: TGTGCCAGCAGTCCGACAGGGGGCGAGACTGAAGCTTTCTTT
clone size: -
J gene: TRBJ1-1
V gene: TRBV7-3
D gene: TRBD1

CDR3 protein: CAWRSRIMNTEAFF
CDR3 DNA: TGTGCCTGGAGATCGAGGATTATGAACACTGAAGCTTTCTTT
clone size: -
J gene: TRBJ1-1
V gene: TRBV30
D gene: -

CDR3 protein: CASSPTGGSPYEQYF
CDR3 DNA: TGCGCCAGCAGCCCTACAGGGGGCTCCCCCTACGAGCAGTACTTC
clone size: -
J gene: TRBJ2-7
V gene: TRBV5-1
D gene: TRBD1

CDR3 protein: CASSVGLAGRTQYF
CDR3 DNA: TGTGCCAGCAGTGTGGGACTAGCGGGGAGGACGCAGTATTTT
clone size: -
J gene: TRBJ2-3
V gene: TRBV27
D gene: TRBD2

CDR3 protein: CASAGFGANVLTF
CDR3 DNA: TGTGCCAGCGCAGGGTTCGGGGCCAACGTCCTGACTTTC
clone size: many
J gene: TRBJ2-6
V gene: TRBV25-1
D gene: -

CDR3 protein: CASSRSGQGIPYQHF
CDR3 DNA: TGTGCCAGCTCCCGGTCGGGACAGGGGATCCCTTACCAGCATTTT
clone size: -
J gene: TRBJ1-5
V gene: TRBV28
D gene: TRBD1

CDR3 protein: CASTSGSFTDTQYF
CDR3 DNA: TGTGCCAGCACGAGCGGGAGTTTTACAGATACGCAGTATTTT
clone size: -
J gene: TRBJ2-3
V gene: TRBV28
D gene: TRBD2

CDR3 protein: CASSWTGGQDEQFF
CDR3 DNA: TGTGCCAGCAGCTGGACAGGGGGCCAGGATGAGCAGTTCTTC
clone size: -
J gene: TRBJ2-1
V gene: TRBV5-4
D gene: TRBD1

CDR3 protein: CASSPGVAGPQEETQYF
CDR3 DNA: TGTGCCAGCAGCCCCGGGGTAGCGGGGCCCCAGGAGGAGACCCAGTACTTC
clone size: -
J gene: TRBJ2-5
V gene: TRBV7-9
D gene: TRBD2

CDR3 protein: CASSPLAGNQETQYF
CDR3 DNA: TGTGCCAGCTCACCGCTAGCGGGAAACCAAGAGACCCAGTACTTC
clone size: once
J gene: TRBJ2-5
V gene: TRBV18
D gene: TRBD2

CDR3 protein: CASSSYGVQGYGYTF
CDR3 DNA: TGTGCCAGCAGTTCCTACGGGGTTCAAGGGTATGGCTACACCTTC
clone size: few
J gene: TRBJ1-2
V gene: TRBV27
D gene: -

CDR3 protein: CASSLTGVMNSPLHF
CDR3 DNA: TGCGCCAGCAGCTTGACAGGGGTAATGAATTCACCCCTCCACTTT
clone size: -
J gene: TRBJ1-6
V gene: TRBV5-1
D gene: TRBD1

CDR3 protein: CASSPTGSNSPLHF
CDR3 DNA: TGTGCCAGCAGCCCGACAGGGAGCAATTCACCCCTCCACTTT
clone size: -
J gene: TRBJ1-6
V gene: TRBV13
D gene: TRBD1

CDR3 protein: CASSFKGASTDTQYF
CDR3 DNA: TGCGCCAGCAGCTTCAAAGGGGCCAGCACAGATACGCAGTATTTT
clone size: few
J gene: TRBJ2-3
V gene: TRBV5-1
D gene: -

CDR3 protein: CASSLGEGTEAFF
CDR3 DNA: TGTGCCAGCAGCTTGGGGGAGGGCACTGAAGCTTTCTTT
clone size: -
J gene: TRBJ1-1
V gene: TRBV7-3
D gene: -

CDR3 protein: CASSVETSGKETQYF
CDR3 DNA: TGTGCCAGCAGCGTAGAAACTAGCGGGAAAGAGACCCAGTACTTC
clone size: -
J gene: TRBJ2-5
V gene: TRBV9
D gene: TRBD2

CDR3 protein: CASSLWSRLSTGVETQYF
CDR3 DNA: TGTGCCAGCAGTTTATGGTCCCGCCTATCAACAGGGGTCGAGACCCAGTACTTC
clone size: -
J gene: TRBJ2-5
V gene: TRBV28
D gene: TRBD1

CDR3 protein: CASSVRGTEAFF
CDR3 DNA: TGTGCCAGCAGTGTTCGGGGGACTGAAGCTTTCTTT
clone size: -
J gene: TRBJ1-1
V gene: TRBV6-6
D gene: -

CDR3 protein: CASSIASGISTDTQYF
CDR3 DNA: TGTGCCAGTAGTATAGCGTCCGGGATTAGCACAGATACGCAGTATTTT
clone size: -
J gene: TRBJ2-3
V gene: TRBV19
D gene: -

CDR3 protein: CASDPGLAGYEQYF
CDR3 DNA: TGTGCCAGCGACCCGGGACTAGCGGGTTACGAGCAGTACTTC
clone size: -
J gene: TRBJ2-7
V gene: TRBV2
D gene: TRBD2

CDR3 protein: CASSLVTGSNSPLHF
CDR3 DNA: TGTGCCAGCAGCTTAGTGACAGGTTCCAATTCACCCCTCCACTTT
clone size: -
J gene: TRBJ1-6
V gene: TRBV7-8
D gene: -

CDR3 protein: CASSIAPLAGVSDTQYF
CDR3 DNA: TGTGCCAGTAGTATTGCCCCACTAGCGGGGGTTTCAGATACGCAGTATTTT
clone size: once
J gene: TRBJ2-3
V gene: TRBV19
D gene: TRBD2

CDR3 protein: CASSLVDVAGNYEQYF
CDR3 DNA: TGTGCCAGCAGCTTAGTGGATGTAGCGGGAAACTACGAGCAGTACTTC
clone size: once
J gene: TRBJ2-7
V gene: TRBV7-2
D gene: TRBD2

CDR3 protein: CASTLSGGGAFF
CDR3 DNA: TGTGCCAGCACCCTCAGCGGGGGAGGAGCTTTCTTT
clone size: -
J gene: TRBJ1-1
V gene: TRBV28
D gene: -

CDR3 protein: CASSLALAGINNEQFF
CDR3 DNA: TGCGCCAGCAGCTTGGCACTAGCGGGTATTAACAATGAGCAGTTCTTC
clone size: -
J gene: TRBJ2-1
V gene: TRBV5-1
D gene: TRBD2

CDR3 protein: CASSSRTGGYEQYF
CDR3 DNA: TGTGCCAGCAGTTCTCGGACAGGGGGGTACGAGCAGTACTTC
clone size: -
J gene: TRBJ2-7
V gene: TRBV27
D gene: TRBD1

CDR3 protein: CASSPEVWGGNNEQFF
CDR3 DNA: TGTGCCAGCAGCCCCGAGGTATGGGGAGGAAACAATGAGCAGTTCTTC
clone size: -
J gene: TRBJ2-1
V gene: TRBV7-6
D gene: -

CDR3 protein: CASSLSPVLRGDYEQYF
CDR3 DNA: TGCGCCAGCAGCCTAAGCCCCGTGTTGCGGGGGGACTACGAGCAGTACTTC
clone size: -
J gene: TRBJ2-7
V gene: TRBV4-1
D gene: TRBD2

CDR3 protein: CASSYSDRADGELFF
CDR3 DNA: TGTGCCAGCAGTTACTCTGACAGGGCTGACGGGGAGCTGTTTTTT
clone size: -
J gene: TRBJ2-2
V gene: TRBV25-1
D gene: TRBD1

CDR3 protein: CASSSAASGGLGDIQYF
CDR3 DNA: TGCGCCAGCAGCTCCGCGGCTAGCGGGGGCCTGGGTGACATTCAGTACTTC
clone size: -
J gene: TRBJ2-4
V gene: TRBV5-1
D gene: TRBD2

CDR3 protein: CASSPRDSTDTQYF
CDR3 DNA: TGCGCCAGCAGTCCACGGGATAGCACAGATACGCAGTATTTT
clone size: -
J gene: TRBJ2-3
V gene: TRBV10-1
D gene: -

CDR3 protein: CASSLTSNEKLFF
CDR3 DNA: TGTGCCAGCAGTCTGACTTCCAATGAAAAACTGTTTTTT
clone size: -
J gene: TRBJ1-4
V gene: TRBV28
D gene: -

CDR3 protein: CASRPGTGNTDTQYF
CDR3 DNA: TGTGCCAGCAGGCCCGGGACAGGTAACACAGATACGCAGTATTTT
clone size: few
J gene: TRBJ2-3
V gene: TRBV9
D gene: TRBD1

CDR3 protein: CASSPGSQETQYF
CDR3 DNA: TGTGCCAGCTCACCTGGCAGCCAAGAGACCCAGTACTTC
clone size: -
J gene: TRBJ2-5
V gene: TRBV18
D gene: -

CDR3 protein: CASRPTGANVLTF
CDR3 DNA: TGTGCCAGCAGGCCTACTGGGGCCAACGTCCTGACTTTC
clone size: -
J gene: TRBJ2-6
V gene: TRBV7-3
D gene: -

CDR3 protein: CASSSRQGASYEQYF
CDR3 DNA: TGTGCCAGCAGTTCCCGACAGGGTGCCTCCTACGAGCAGTACTTC
clone size: once
J gene: TRBJ2-7
V gene: TRBV27
D gene: TRBD1

CDR3 protein: CASSPSGGRGTDTQYF
CDR3 DNA: TGTGCCAGCAGCCCCAGTGGCGGGAGGGGGACAGATACGCAGTATTTT
clone size: few
J gene: TRBJ2-3
V gene: TRBV7-3
D gene: TRBD2

CDR3 protein: CSGTGGFGEAFF
CDR3 DNA: TGCAGCGGGACAGGGGGGTTCGGCGAAGCTTTCTTT
clone size: -
J gene: TRBJ1-1
V gene: TRBV29-1
D gene: TRBD1

CDR3 protein: CASRTTGQVGDTQYF
CDR3 DNA: TGTGCCAGCAGGACAACGGGACAGGTTGGGGATACGCAGTATTTT
clone size: -
J gene: TRBJ2-3
V gene: TRBV6-5
D gene: TRBD1

CDR3 protein: CASSARQGQGAGELFF
CDR3 DNA: TGTGCCAGCAGTGCCCGTCAGGGACAGGGAGCCGGGGAGCTGTTTTTT
clone size: -
J gene: TRBJ2-2
V gene: TRBV6-1
D gene: TRBD1

CDR3 protein: CASSESRGRETQYF
CDR3 DNA: TGTGCCAGCAGTGAAAGCAGGGGTCGTGAGACCCAGTACTTC
clone size: -
J gene: TRBJ2-5
V gene: TRBV2
D gene: -

CDR3 protein: CASSVGFRQGLNEKLFF
CDR3 DNA: TGTGCCAGCAGCGTAGGGTTCCGACAGGGCCTTAATGAAAAACTGTTTTTT
clone size: -
J gene: TRBJ1-4
V gene: TRBV9
D gene: TRBD1

CDR3 protein: CASSSGTGNSYEQYF
CDR3 DNA: TGTGCCAGCAGCTCTGGGACAGGGAACTCCTACGAGCAGTACTTC
clone size: -
J gene: TRBJ2-7
V gene: TRBV7-7
D gene: TRBD1